Here is one T cell receptor (beta chain) with its context. CDR3 length: 17 amino acids. The germline gives CDR1 SGHRS, CDR2 YFSETQ. The trim removed 2 bases at V and 0 bases at J, leaving 7 bases unmatched. Per the study methods: Nucleated cell number was recorded as an estimate derived from reference gene primer amplification. Assay used: immunoSEQ multiplex PCR; TCRdb lists only in-frame clones, some missing. Clone size and V and J calls were adopted from that table, with D and trimming inferred from the DNA. In the table there are some 130,000 clones, roughly 84% of which are singletons. This sample stems from a study of blood T cell repertoires in COVID-19. Study details: Both acute and convalescent COVID-19 samples were obtained from the United States, Italy and Spain. PBMCs, B-cell-depleted T cells, or T cells provided the cDNA or gDNA that made up the material.

The TCR was taken from a man in his 60s with acute or convalescent COVID-19. The chain links TRBV5-1 to TRBJ2-4; 8 bases agree with TRBD1. Source material: peripheral blood. This CDR3 reads CASSLETGGLAKNIQYF. CDR3 coding DNA: TGCGCCAGCAGCTTAGAAACAGGGGGTCTAGCCAAAAACATTCAGTACTTC.